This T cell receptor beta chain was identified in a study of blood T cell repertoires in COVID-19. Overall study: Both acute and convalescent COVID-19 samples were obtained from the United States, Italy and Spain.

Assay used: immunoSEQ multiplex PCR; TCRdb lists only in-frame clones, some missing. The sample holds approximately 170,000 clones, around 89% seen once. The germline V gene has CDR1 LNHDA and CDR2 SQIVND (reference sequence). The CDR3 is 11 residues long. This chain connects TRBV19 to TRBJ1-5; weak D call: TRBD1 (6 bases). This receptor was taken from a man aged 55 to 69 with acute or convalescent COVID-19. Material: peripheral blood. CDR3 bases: TGTTCAGTAGGGGGTGTTCAGCCCCAGCATTTT. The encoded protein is CSVGGVQPQHF.